Each of the 21 T cell receptor gamma chains below was sequenced from the same sample in a study of human gamma delta and Vdelta1 T cells. No antigen has been assigned to these receptors. TCRdb re-analyzed the PCR reads via CATT. The repertoire holds 5,000 or so gamma-chain clones, with under 35% as singletons. Sequences were obtained from Vdelta1 gamma-delta T cells from blood grown in culture (DOT cells). These receptor sequences come from a human donor in good health.

The sample holds a few counts of this clone. The chain recombines TRGV3 with TRGJ1 or TRGJ2. The CDR3 contains 18 residues. Trimming at V came to 3 bases and at J to 3 bases, leaving 20 bases not matched to a gene. The V gene's germline CDR1 is VTNTFY and CDR2 YDVSTARD (reference sequence). The CDR3 loop is CATWDYRGSKYSYYKKLF. DNA of the CDR3: TGTGCCACCTGGGACTATCGCGGTTCTAAATACAGTTATTATAAGAAACTCTTT.

The chain carries TRGV8 and TRGJP2. Germline loops: CDR1 VENAVY, CDR2 YDSYNSRV. The CDR3 runs to 18 residues. J was trimmed by 2 bases and V by 4 bases; bases with no gene match: 16. CDR3 sequence (DNA): TGTGCCACCTGGGACGGAGATGGGGGGAGCAGTAGTGATTGGATCAAGACGTTT. This gives the protein CATWDGDGGSSSDWIKTF.

This chain links TRGV4 with TRGJ1 or TRGJ2. Germline V gene data show CDR1 as EGSTGY and CDR2 as YDSYTSSV. The CDR3 has 10 residues. V lost 4 bases and J lost 16; bases outside the gene matches: 10. In DNA, the CDR3 is TGTGCCACCTGGGACGGCCCGTGTCTCTTT. It encodes CATWDGPCLF.

This clone was seen only a few times. The chain recombines TRGV4 with TRGJP1. CDR3 length: 15 amino acids. V dropped 4 bases and J dropped 4; count of bases not matched to a gene: 9. Germline loops: CDR1 EGSTGY, CDR2 YDSYTSSV. Here the CDR3 DNA reads TGTGCCACCTGGGACAGGATACGCACTGGTTGGTTCAAGATATTT. This sequence encodes CATWDRIRTGWFKIF.

This clone was counted only a few times. The chain is built from TRGV10 and TRGJP1. TRGV10 is an open reading frame whose function is uncertain. This CDR3 has 14 amino acids. The J segment lost 0 bases and the V segment lost 8 bases, leaving 4 bases of the junction unmatched. The CDR3 sequence: CAAWVNTTGWFKIF. In DNA form, the CDR3 reads TGTGCTGCGTGGGTTAATACCACTGGTTGGTTCAAGATATTT.

This clone was found once. This chain links TRGV3 with TRGJ1 or TRGJ2. The germline V gene has CDR1 VTNTFY and CDR2 YDVSTARD (reference sequence). The CDR3 spans 17 residues. After removal of 0 bases from V and 0 bases from J, the junction contained 11 bases not matched to a gene. In nucleotides, the CDR3 is TGTGCCACCTGGGACAGGCGTAGGGCTTCGAATTATTATAAGAAACTCTTT. Protein sequence: CATWDRRRASNYYKKLF.

There are a few counts of this clone. The chain couples TRGV4 to TRGJ1 or TRGJ2. Germline assignment: CDR1 EGSTGY and CDR2 YDSYTSSV. The CDR3 runs 15 residues. Trimming at V came to 0 bases and at J to 1 base, leaving 6 bases not matched to a gene. The DNA for the CDR3 is TGTGCCACCTGGGATGGGTACGATAATTATTATAAGAAACTCTTT. Residues: CATWDGYDNYYKKLF.

The chain links TRGV9 to TRGJ1 or TRGJ2. V gave up 0 bases and J gave up 6 bases; unmatched junction bases: 11. Germline assignment: CDR1 GITISATS and CDR2 ISYDGTV (reference sequence). CDR3 length equals 15 residues. For the CDR3, the DNA is TGTGCCTTGTGGGAGGTGCCTACGGGGTGTTATAAGAAACTCTTT. Its protein product is CALWEVPTGCYKKLF.

The chain recombines TRGV5 with TRGJP2. Germline V gene lookup returns CDR1 VINAFY and CDR2 YDVSNSKD. V lost 0 bases and J lost 5; bases outside the gene matches: 9. The length of the CDR3 is 16 residues. CDR3 region: CATWDRLRGSDWIKTF. Here the CDR3 DNA reads TGTGCCACCTGGGACAGGCTCCGTGGCAGTGATTGGATCAAGACGTTT.

This clone has a handful of counts. The chain recombines TRGV2 with TRGJ1 or TRGJ2. V shed 0 bases and J 10 bases; nucleotides not matched to a gene: 3. Germline V gives CDR1 EGSNGY, CDR2 YDSYNSKV. The CDR3 is made up of 11 amino acids. The CDR3 coding sequence is TGTGCCACCTGGGACGGGCTGAAGAAACTCTTT. It is translated as CATWDGLKKLF.

As regards this clone: A much larger clone differs by one base, so this may be a read error. This sequence joins TRGV4 and TRGJ1 or TRGJ2. V was pared by 5 bases and J by 0 bases, with 4 bases of the junction left unmatched. This CDR3 region has 13 residues. Germline CDR1 is EGSTGY and CDR2 is YDSYTSSV. The CDR3 region has the DNA TGTGCCACCTGGGTCCCGAATTATTATAAGAAACTCTTT. It is translated as CATWVPNYYKKLF.

As regards this clone: Other DNA variants within this sample encode the same CDR3. This chain links TRGV4 with TRGJ1 or TRGJ2. V shed 0 bases, J shed 5 bases, and the junction held 4 bases outside the gene matches. Germline-derived CDR1 and CDR2 are EGSTGY and YDSYTSSV. The CDR3 has 13 amino acids. CDR3 sequence reads: CATWDGQDYKKLF. CDR3 DNA sequence: TGTGCCACCTGGGATGGGCAGGATTATAAGAAACTCTTT.

About this clone itself: Different DNA sequences within this sample yield the same CDR3. This rearrangement joins TRGV4 to TRGJ1 or TRGJ2. Looked up from germline, CDR1 is EGSTGY and CDR2 is YDSYTSSV. This CDR3 comprises 15 residues. V lost 0 bases to trimming and J lost 1 base; unmatched junction nucleotides: 6. The CDR3 protein is CATWDGLRNYYKKLF. CDR3 coding DNA: TGTGCCACCTGGGATGGGCTGAGAAATTATTATAAGAAACTCTTT.

The chain is built from TRGV8 and TRGJP1. Germline CDR1 reads VENAVY; CDR2 reads YDSYNSRV. This CDR3 spans 11 amino acids. V shed 12 bases and J 7 bases; nucleotides not matched to a gene: 8. CDR3 protein: CAALFGWFKIF. The CDR3 DNA reads TGTGCCGCTCTCTTTGGTTGGTTCAAGATATTT.

This clone is categorized as medium-sized (0.01 to 0.1%). The chain combines TRGV3 with TRGJ1 or TRGJ2. Germline lookup yields CDR1 VTNTFY and CDR2 YDVSTARD (reference sequence). Germline trimming cut 0 bases from V and 0 bases from J; bases unmatched to any gene: 14. The CDR3 runs 18 residues. The CDR3 region is CATWDRWETLSNYYKKLF. Written as DNA, the CDR3 is TGTGCCACCTGGGACAGGTGGGAAACTCTTTCGAATTATTATAAGAAACTCTTT.

This clone showed up just a few times. This sequence joins TRGV8 and TRGJP2. The V and J ends lost 6 bases and 1 base, in that order; junction bases with no gene match: 11. The CDR3 totals 16 residues. Germline CDR1 is VENAVY and CDR2 is YDSYNSRV. The CDR3, as DNA: TGTGCCACCTGGTTCCGGGGGGGTAGTAGTGATTGGATCAAGACGTTT. It yields the protein CATWFRGGSSDWIKTF.

This clone came up a few times. The rearrangement uses TRGV8 and TRGJ1 or TRGJ2. V shed 3 bases, J shed 15 bases, and the junction held 8 bases outside the gene matches. This CDR3 has 10 amino acids. CDR1 and CDR2 from the germline V gene are VENAVY and YDSYNSRV. CDR3 sequence reads: CATWDDFGLF. CDR3 sequence (DNA): TGTGCCACCTGGGATGATTTCGGACTCTTT.

This clone was counted only a few times. This chain joins TRGV3 and TRGJP1. The CDR3 is 19 amino acids. The V and J ends lost 0 bases and 2 bases, in that order; junction bases with no gene match: 15. Germline CDR1 and CDR2: VTNTFY and YDVSTARD (reference sequence). The CDR3 region has the DNA TGTGCCACCTGGGACAGGCAATCAGAGAAGGAGACCACTGGTTGGTTCAAGATATTT. Encoded protein: CATWDRQSEKETTGWFKIF.

V gene TRGV4 combines with J gene TRGJ1 or TRGJ2. V gave up 0 bases and J gave up 8 bases; unmatched junction bases: 10. The germline gives CDR1 EGSTGY, CDR2 YDSYTSSV. The CDR3 spans 14 residues. In DNA form, the CDR3 reads TGTGCCACCTGGGATGGGAGGGAGGAGAATAAGAAACTCTTT. Residues: CATWDGREENKKLF.

This clone is a singleton in its sample. V is TRGV10 and J is TRGJ1 or TRGJ2. TRGV10 is labeled an ORF, and its function is uncertain. This CDR3 region has 15 residues. With 8 bases clipped from V and 2 bases from J, the junction kept 13 bases outside the gene matches. DNA of the CDR3: TGTGCTGCGTGGGATTTAATGGTGGATTATTATAAGAAACTCTTT. This sequence encodes CAAWDLMVDYYKKLF.

This clone has a handful of counts. The rearrangement joins TRGV9 to TRGJ1 or TRGJ2. The germline CDR1 and CDR2 sequences are GITISATS and ISYDGTV (reference sequence). V lost 2 bases and J lost 3; bases outside the gene matches: 7. The CDR3 consists of 14 residues. As DNA, the CDR3 is TGTGCCTTGTGGGAGGAGACGTTTTATTATAAGAAACTCTTT. It translates to CALWEETFYYKKLF.